These 8 T cell receptor beta chains came from one sample sequenced in a study of T cell changes during pregnancy in multiple sclerosis. Assay: immunoSEQ multiplex PCR; the TCRdb copy retains only in-frame clones and omits some. The profile shows 10,000 to 15,000 clones, roughly nine tenths of them singletons. This specimen consisted of CD8+ T cells from peripheral blood mononuclear cells, obtained after pregnancy. These receptor sequences come from a female donor in good health, enrolled as a control in a pregnancy study.

The rearrangement uses TRBV27 and TRBJ1-5, with D possibly being TRBD1 (5 bases). The length of the CDR3 is 14 residues. Germline CDR1 reads MNHEY; CDR2 reads SMNVEV (reference sequence). Trimming shortened V by 7 bases and J by 6 bases, and 16 bases separated the two germline ends. CDR3 loop: CASMEGQGGQPQHF. The CDR3 DNA reads TGTGCCAGCATGGAGGGGCAGGGAGGTCAGCCCCAGCATTTT.

CDR3 nucleotide sequence: TGTGCCAGCAGTTACGGGCAGACTGAAGCTTTCTTT. Protein product: CASSYGQTEAFF. The genes are TRBV6-5 and TRBJ1-1; D gene ambiguous. The CDR3 contains 12 residues. CDR1 and CDR2 from the germline V gene are MNHEY and SVGAGI. With 2 bases removed from V and 5 bases from J, the gap between germline ends came to 6 bases.

In this sample, this clone turned up once. This chain uses TRBV7-3 with TRBJ1-1, with D perhaps matching TRBD1 (6 bases). V shed 5 bases and J shed 7 bases, with 14 bases lying between them. CDR1 and CDR2 from the germline V gene are SGHTA and FQGTGA. The CDR3 runs 13 residues. Written as DNA, the CDR3 is TGTGCCAGCAGCCCCCTAGCCAGGGGTGAAGCTTTCTTT. It yields the protein CASSPLARGEAFF. Full variable domain (missing parts from reference TRBV7-3 and TRBJ1-1): GAGVSQTPSNKVTEKGKYVELRCDPISGHTALYWYRQSLGQGPEFLIYFQGTGAADDSGLPNDRFFAVRPEGSVSTLKIQRTERGDSAVYLCASSPLARGEAFFGQGTRLTVV.

The V call is TRBV7-9, the J call TRBJ2-1, with unresolved D. This CDR3 comprises 13 residues. Germline V gene lookup returns CDR1 SEHNR and CDR2 FQNEAQ (reference sequence). The V end was cut by 5 bases, the J end by 5 bases, with 10 bases between. As DNA, the CDR3 is TGTGCCAGCAGCCCCCGCGAAGACAATGAGCAGTTCTTC. This sequence encodes CASSPREDNEQFF.

The V gene is TRBV27, the J gene TRBJ2-4; D possibly corresponds to TRBD2 (5 bases). This CDR3 comprises 16 residues. The V gene's germline CDR1 is MNHEY and CDR2 SMNVEV (reference sequence). V lost 4 bases, J lost 0 bases, and 13 bases lay in between. CDR3 bases: TGTGCCAGCAGTTCATTGCCAGGACTAGCCAAAAACATTCAGTACTTC. Its protein product is CASSSLPGLAKNIQYF.

The gene calls are TRBV27 and TRBJ2-1, with D maybe TRBD2 (6 bases). V lost 0 bases, J lost 9 bases, and 6 bases lay in between. The V gene's germline CDR1 is MNHEY and CDR2 SMNVEV (reference sequence). The CDR3 has 12 amino acids. CDR3 nucleotide sequence: TGTGCCAGCAGTTTATCAGCGGGTGAGCAGTTCTTC. Translated, it gives CASSLSAGEQFF.

The J gene is TRBJ2-5, the V gene TRBV19; weak D call: TRBD2 (7 bases). Trimming pared 3 bases from V and 0 bases from J, leaving 17 bases between. The CDR3 spans 17 residues. The germline CDR1 and CDR2 sequences are LNHDA and SQIVND (reference sequence). The CDR3 loop is CASSIGSGGLYQETQYF. The DNA of the CDR3 is TGTGCCAGTAGTATTGGCTCGGGGGGCCTGTACCAAGAGACCCAGTACTTC.

The chain joins TRBV4-2 to TRBJ2-6; D perhaps matches TRBD1 (6 bases). Germline V lookup: CDR1 LGHNA, CDR2 YNFKEQ. The CDR3 sequence is 16 residues long. V gave up 3 bases and J gave up 0 bases, with 9 bases separating them. The CDR3 here is CASSQGANSGANVLTF. Written as DNA, the CDR3 is TGTGCCAGCAGCCAGGGGGCGAACTCTGGGGCCAACGTCCTGACTTTC.